The TCR beta chain described here comes from a study of cytomegalovirus exposure and HLA in healthy donors. Background on the study: Caucasian-associated ancestry cluster membership applied to around 80% of around 400 genotyped donors.

The length of the CDR3 is 14 residues. The germline gives CDR1 SEHNR, CDR2 FQNEAQ (reference sequence). The ends lost 5 bases at V and 6 bases at J; junction bases unmatched: 5. Study-level results: CMV antigen specificity was confirmed in vitro for a few CMV-associated chains.

PCR amplification relied on 60 Vbeta primers (plus 13 Jbeta primers). Measured with immunoSEQ multiplex PCR; TCRdb has only the in-frame clones, and not every one. The sample has 150,000 to 180,000 clones, roughly 70% seen once. Worth noting for this clone: The antigen is undetermined.

This clonotype originated in a man in his thirties or forties in good health and CMV-seronegative. This chain joins TRBV7-9 and TRBJ1-3; 9 positions agree with TRBD1. Specimen: PBMCs. CDR3 DNA: TGTGCCAGCAGCCCCGGACAGGGGATAAACACCATATATTTT. Translated: CASSPGQGINTIYF.